The sequence of this T cell receptor (beta chain) was determined in a study of cytomegalovirus exposure and HLA in healthy donors. The sample holds one count of this clone. What it binds is not known. Findings and caveats of the study: Information on immune exposure was restricted to one variable (CMV serostatus). Cytomegalovirus-associated TCR beta chains were listed, numbering some 150. In a later analysis, a missense DCLRE1C variant was linked to TCR beta V- and J-gene trimming.

As for the donors, each was a healthy bone marrow donor. 60 Vbeta and 13 Jbeta primers were used in PCR. Assay used: immunoSEQ multiplex PCR; TCRdb lists only in-frame clones, some missing. The repertoire holds under 85,000 clones, with roughly 79% as singletons. This TCR derives from a man aged 40-49 years in good health and CMV-seronegative. The specimen sequenced was PBMCs.

CDR3 in amino acids: CASSYSGRGGYGYTF. CDR3 DNA: TGTGCCAGCAGTTACTCGGGAAGGGGTGGATATGGCTACACCTTC. This chain links TRBV6-5 with TRBJ1-2, with D possibly matching TRBD1 (5 bases). The CDR3 is made up of 15 amino acids. The V gene's germline CDR1 is MNHEY and CDR2 SVGAGI. V shed 0 bases and J shed 5 bases, with 13 bases lying between them.